The T cell receptor (beta chain) under discussion was sequenced for a study of OX40 agonist ivuxolimab in advanced cancers. The data were produced by immunoSEQ multiplex PCR, yet TCRdb's version contains in-frame clones alone and is incomplete. The sample lists some 99,000 clones, roughly 91% seen once, with around 1.6% in the top ten. V gave up 5 bases and J gave up 4 bases, with 14 bases separating them. Germline V gene data show CDR1 as GTSNPN and CDR2 as SVGIG (reference sequence). The CDR3 totals 13 residues. This TCR was recovered from an adult with an advanced solid tumor such as melanoma, head and neck, liver or kidney cancer. This specimen consisted of CD4+ or CD8+ T cells sorted from blood, obtained in a trial of the OX40 agonist ivuxolimab. The chain has TRBV30 and TRBJ2-5; D remains unclear. The CDR3 DNA sequence: TGTGCCTGGGGCACTTATCACGGAGAGACCCAGTACTTC. It encodes CAWGTYHGETQYF.